These T cell receptor beta chains were read from a single sample in a study of Ad26.COV2.S vaccination and SARS-CoV-2 variants. The assay was immunoSEQ multiplex PCR, and TCRdb's table has in-frame clones only and misses some. The sample includes about 470,000 clones, 90% of them seen just once. Sequences were derived from peripheral blood, sampled in a trial of Ad26.COV2.S vaccine versus placebo. These receptors originate from a person between 18 and 65 years old who received the Ad26.COV2.S COVID-19 vaccine or a placebo. Each CDR3 is given with its conserved first and last residue. D genes are given only for firm matches. The size of a clone is reported for some rows only, either as once, few or many, or as a class for expanded clones.

>15|TRBJ1-1|TRBV4-1|NA|NA
CASSLGTSLVTEAFF
>13|TRBJ1-5|TRBV6-6|NA|NA
CASRRQEKQPQHF
>12|TRBJ2-7|TRBV29-1|NA|NA
CSVRGEPYEQYF
>15|TRBJ2-1|TRBV19|NA|TRBD2
CASSASGSRDNEQFF
>13|TRBJ2-1|TRBV7-3|NA|NA
CASSLNGRNEQFF
>14|TRBJ1-2|TRBV4-2|NA|NA
CASSQATRGDGYTF
>13|TRBJ2-2|TRBV28|NA|TRBD1
CATRGRETGELFF
>13|TRBJ2-5|TRBV4-1|NA|NA
CASSPGRQETQYF
>15|TRBJ2-3|TRBV9|NA|NA
CASSAGLGVGDTQYF
>13|TRBJ1-1|TRBV4-1|NA|NA
CASSQVLNTEAFF
>18|TRBJ1-3|TRBV14|NA|NA
CASSQDIDGAQPGNTIYF
>14|TRBJ2-1|TRBV12-5|NA|TRBD1
CASGAGQGDNEQFF
>14|TRBJ1-4|TRBV4-3|NA|TRBD1
CASSPGTGYEKLFF
>14|TRBJ1-1|TRBV5-4|NA|NA
CASSSGSAGTEAFF
>17|TRBJ2-2|TRBV6-4|NA|TRBD1
CASSESTGTEYTGELFF
>17|TRBJ2-5|TRBV3-1/TRBV3-2|NA|TRBD2
CASSQHGLAGGLETQYF
>19|TRBJ2-7|TRBV6-1|NA|TRBD2
CASSEVTSGRQPLSYEQYF
>16|TRBJ1-5|TRBV4-2|NA|NA
CASSQEAGMVNQPQHF
>14|TRBJ2-3|TRBV20-1|NA|TRBD1
CSASSGQGSDTQYF
>15|TRBJ2-7|TRBV10-3|NA|TRBD1
CAISGQGEASYEQYF
>14|TRBJ2-7|TRBV7-2|NA|TRBD1
CASSLGTGAYEQYF
>14|TRBJ2-7|TRBV5-1|once|TRBD2
CASSLGREDHEQYF
>13|TRBJ1-1|TRBV29-1|NA|NA
CSAQGQAGTEAFF
>15|TRBJ2-7|TRBV7-2|NA|NA
CASSLRVAEPYEQYF
>16|TRBJ2-5|TRBV4-1|NA|NA
CASSQDFDWRAETQYF
>17|TRBJ2-7|TRBV21-1|NA|NA
CASSNRPSGRASHEQYF
>15|TRBJ2-4|TRBV6-1|NA|NA
CASSESILAKNIQYF
>14|TRBJ2-3|TRBV11-2|once|TRBD2
CASSYGLAGDTQYF
>17|TRBJ2-5|TRBV10-1|NA|TRBD1
CASPSKMGQGDQETQYF
>14|TRBJ2-1|TRBV18|NA|NA
CASSPQGQANEQFF
>14|TRBJ2-7|TRBV6-2/TRBV6-3|NA|TRBD1
CASSYGQGTYEQYF
>13|TRBJ2-3|TRBV7-9|NA|NA
CASSSSATDTQYF
>15|TRBJ2-7|TRBV4-3|NA|NA
CASSQAYRDPYEQYF
>16|TRBJ1-6|TRBV28|NA|NA
CASSLVWSSYNSPLHF
>16|TRBJ2-3|TRBV25-1|NA|NA
CASSFGVSLPPDTQYF
>14|TRBJ1-1|TRBV3-1/TRBV3-2|NA|NA
CASSNQGLYTEAFF
>15|TRBJ2-3|TRBV11-2|once|TRBD2
CASSLGREATDTQYF
>14|TRBJ2-6|TRBV28|NA|NA
CASSLQTGANVLTF
>15|TRBJ2-2|TRBV2|NA|NA
CASSESSWSTGELFF
>18|TRBJ2-4|TRBV19|NA|NA
CASNGGRWGREDKNIQYF
>16|TRBJ1-1|TRBV7-8|NA|TRBD1
CASSRGDRGLDTEAFF
>17|TRBJ2-3|TRBV9|NA|TRBD1
CASSVPNPGQGWGTQYF
>13|TRBJ2-1|TRBV24-1|NA|NA
CATRETGDNEQFF
>16|TRBJ2-2|TRBV12-5|NA|NA
CASGLVSGELTGELFF